Described below is a single T cell receptor (beta chain) sequence and its context. Its antigen is not known. A clone one base away is much larger, so this may be a read error. This specimen belongs to a study of breast tumors, draining lymph nodes, adjacent tissues. Study-level points and caveats: Data fit most tumor T cells coming from lymph node, expanding in tumor. The lymph node origin of tumor T cells was framed as consistent with a hypothesis, not demonstrated. Luminal-like breast cancer showed significantly higher tumor–nontumor repertoire similarity than basal-like. Tumor repertoires ranked between lymph nodes and nontumor tissue in diversity, with V and J gene preferences.

TCRdb redid the calling of the multiplex PCR reads with MiXCR, one entry per CDR3 protein. The table records approximately 250,000 distinct CDR3 sequences, 34% of them present only once. The lymph nodes were axillary draining lymph nodes from breast cancer patients. This clonotype originated in a female donor with breast cancer. Some clones in this sample may be carry-over from other donors' samples. The sequencing input was axillary lymph node tissue.

The CDR3 region is CACRPDANIQYF. The CDR3 DNA reads TGTGCCTGCAGACCCGACGCAAACATTCAGTACTTC. The V and J genes are TRBV2 and TRBJ2-4, with D uncertain. From germline, CDR1 is SNHLY and CDR2 FYNNEI. The CDR3 extends over 12 amino acids.